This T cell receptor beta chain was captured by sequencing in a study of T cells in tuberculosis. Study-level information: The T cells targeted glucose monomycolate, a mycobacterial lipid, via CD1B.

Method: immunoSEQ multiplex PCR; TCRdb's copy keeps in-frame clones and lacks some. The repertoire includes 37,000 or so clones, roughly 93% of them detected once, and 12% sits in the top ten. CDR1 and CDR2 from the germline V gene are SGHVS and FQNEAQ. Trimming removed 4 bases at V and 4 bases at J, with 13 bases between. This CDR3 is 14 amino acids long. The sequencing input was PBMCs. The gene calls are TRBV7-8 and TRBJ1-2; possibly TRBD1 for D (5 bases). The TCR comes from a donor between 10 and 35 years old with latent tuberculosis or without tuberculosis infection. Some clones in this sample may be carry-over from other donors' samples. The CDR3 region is CASSSSGFPYGYTF. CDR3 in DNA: TGTGCCAGCAGCTCGTCAGGGTTCCCCTATGGCTACACCTTC.